Listed below are T cell receptor beta chains from one sample, sequenced in a study of regulatory T cells in long-lasting Graves disease. From the multiplex PCR reads, TCRdb called clonotypes with MiXCR, one entry per CDR3 protein. The sample includes roughly 610,000 distinct CDR3 sequences, 15% to 20% seen only once; the top ten take about 20%. This sample was also put to use in a study of T cells in Graves' hyperthyroidism and ophthalmopathy.

This specimen consisted of peripheral blood mononuclear cells (PBMCs), obtained at new diagnosis, from a patient treated with antithyroid drugs. The receptor source for this set is a woman in her twenties or thirties with Graves disease. Both conserved end residues are part of each CDR3. D genes are given only for firm matches. Clone size is given for some rows only: seen once, a few or many times, or a class if the clone is expanded.

TRBV6-2/TRBV6-3	-	many	TRBJ2-5	CASSYIGQRATQETQYF	TGTGCCAGCAGTTACATCGGACAGCGCGCTACTCAAGAGACCCAGTACTTC
TRBV7-2	TRBD2	many	TRBJ2-3	CASSLGVAAGYLDTQYF	TGTGCCAGCAGCTTAGGGGTAGCAGCGGGATATCTGGATACGCAGTATTTT
TRBV5-4	TRBD2	-	TRBJ2-1	CASSSLAGGPSNEQFF	TGTGCCAGCAGCTCCTTAGCGGGAGGGCCCAGCAATGAGCAGTTCTTC
TRBV18	TRBD1	-	TRBJ1-1	CASSRGTGGLNTEAFF	TGTGCCAGCTCACGCGGGACAGGGGGTTTGAACACTGAAGCTTTCTTT
TRBV20-1	-	many	TRBJ1-1	CSARQLNTEAFF	TGCAGTGCTCGACAGTTGAACACTGAAGCTTTCTTT
TRBV20-1	TRBD1	few	TRBJ2-7	CSARDGLDRGPTYEQYF	TGCAGTGCTAGAGATGGACTGGACAGGGGCCCGACCTACGAGCAGTACTTC
TRBV5-6	-	-	TRBJ2-1	CASIFHKYNEQFF	TGTGCCAGCATCTTCCACAAGTACAATGAGCAGTTCTTC
TRBV6-2/TRBV6-3	TRBD1	few	TRBJ2-2	CASRTGVDTGELFF	TGTGCCAGCAGGACAGGGGTGGACACCGGGGAGCTGTTTTTT
TRBV7-8	-	many	TRBJ1-2	CASSLTGGGSYGYTF	TGTGCCAGCAGTCTAACCGGGGGGGGCTCCTATGGCTACACCTTC
TRBV10-3	-	many	TRBJ2-6	CAISGSSGANVLTF	TGTGCCATCAGCGGGAGCTCTGGGGCCAACGTCCTGACTTTC
TRBV12-3/TRBV12-4	-	-	TRBJ1-6	CASSGLEGNSPLHF	TGTGCCAGCAGTGGTCTTGAGGGTAATTCACCCCTCCACTTT
TRBV19	TRBD2	-	TRBJ2-1	CASSGGSFANEQFF	TGTGCCAGTAGCGGCGGGAGCTTCGCCAATGAGCAGTTCTTC
TRBV28	-	many	TRBJ2-3	CASSLDDVASTDTQYF	TGTGCCAGCAGTCTAGATGACGTCGCCTCCACAGATACGCAGTATTTT
TRBV19	-	-	TRBJ2-7	CASSRPTGSTYEQYF	TGTGCCAGTAGTCGCCCTACGGGGTCCACCTACGAGCAGTACTTC
TRBV6-5	-	many	TRBJ1-1	CASSYRGANTEAFF	TGTGCCAGCAGTTACAGGGGAGCCAACACTGAAGCTTTCTTT
TRBV3-1	-	-	TRBJ2-1	CASRDYGTSTSGEQFF	TGTGCCAGCAGAGATTACGGGACCTCTACGTCGGGTGAGCAGTTCTTC
TRBV2	-	many	TRBJ1-1	CASRYIGTPNTEAFF	TGTGCCAGCAGATACATCGGGACACCGAACACTGAAGCTTTCTTT
TRBV12-3/TRBV12-4	TRBD1	many	TRBJ2-7	CASSNMGQGGYEQYF	TGTGCCAGCAGTAATATGGGACAGGGAGGCTACGAGCAGTACTTC
TRBV19	-	-	TRBJ1-5	CASSIARGGASNQPQHF	TGTGCCAGTAGTATAGCGCGGGGAGGGGCTAGCAATCAGCCCCAGCATTTT
TRBV14	TRBD1	few	TRBJ2-1	CASSRGQALTNEQFF	TGTGCCAGCAGCCGGGGACAGGCCCTTACGAATGAGCAGTTCTTC
TRBV2	TRBD1	few	TRBJ2-7	CASSVEWTGFSEQYF	TGTGCCAGCAGCGTAGAGTGGACAGGCTTCTCCGAGCAGTACTTC
TRBV5-1	TRBD2	-	TRBJ2-5	CASSLVLAAGRETQYF	TGCGCCAGCAGCTTGGTCTTGGCAGCGGGAAGAGAGACCCAGTACTTC
TRBV28	-	many	TRBJ2-7	CASIPSLGILTQGRTYEQYF	TGTGCCAGCATCCCGTCGTTGGGGATCCTCACACAGGGTCGGACCTACGAGCAGTACTTC
TRBV18	-	-	TRBJ1-3	CASSPVGRSSGNTIYF	TGTGCCAGCTCACCAGTTGGCAGAAGCTCTGGAAACACCATATATTTT
TRBV27	-	few	TRBJ2-7	CASSPIPGYEQYF	TGTGCCAGCAGTCCAATACCAGGATACGAGCAGTACTTC
TRBV19	-	few	TRBJ1-1	CASSGGLTLFFLNTEAFF	TGTGCCAGTAGTGGGGGACTGACGCTCTTCTTCTTGAACACTGAAGCTTTCTTT
TRBV28	-	-	TRBJ1-1	CASSPRFHTEAFF	TGTGCCAGCAGTCCCAGGTTTCACACTGAAGCTTTCTTT
TRBV10-1	TRBD2	-	TRBJ2-3	CASSEGLGVGDTQYF	TGCGCCAGCAGTGAAGGACTAGGGGTAGGAGATACGCAGTATTTT
TRBV18	-	many	TRBJ1-2	CASSPGRDGYTF	TGTGCCAGCTCACCTGGACGCGATGGCTACACCTTC
TRBV6-2/TRBV6-3	-	few	TRBJ1-6	CASSYGQSSPLHF	TGTGCCAGCAGTTACGGGCAGTCCTCACCCCTCCACTTT
TRBV6-5	TRBD2	few	TRBJ2-1	CASSYFLGGNEQFF	TGTGCCAGCAGTTACTTTCTGGGAGGGAATGAGCAGTTCTTC
TRBV19	TRBD2	few	TRBJ2-7	CASSMSGSAFVEQYF	TGTGCCAGTAGTATGAGCGGGAGCGCGTTTGTCGAGCAGTACTTC
TRBV3-1	-	-	TRBJ1-6	CASSQDIRNSPLHF	TGTGCCAGCAGCCAAGATATCCGTAATTCACCCCTCCACTTT
TRBV12-3/TRBV12-4	-	many	TRBJ2-5	CASTGPTVLQETQYF	TGTGCCAGCACCGGTCCAACCGTCCTCCAAGAGACCCAGTACTTC
TRBV9	TRBD2	few	TRBJ2-1	CASSVGLAEAWSSYNEQFF	TGTGCCAGCAGCGTCGGGCTAGCGGAGGCGTGGAGCTCCTACAATGAGCAGTTCTTC
TRBV27	-	many	TRBJ1-1	CASSTDGLNTEAFF	TGTGCCAGCAGTACGGACGGGCTGAACACTGAAGCTTTCTTT
TRBV5-4	TRBD1	-	TRBJ2-5	CASSLAIGTGLQETQYF	TGTGCCAGCAGCTTGGCCATTGGGACAGGTCTTCAAGAGACCCAGTACTTC
TRBV9	-	few	TRBJ2-7	CASSVREYYEQYF	TGTGCCAGCAGCGTTAGGGAGTACTACGAGCAGTACTTC
TRBV6-1	-	many	TRBJ2-5	CASSETRETQYF	TGTGCCAGCAGTGAGACCAGGGAGACCCAGTACTTC
TRBV7-8	-	many	TRBJ2-2	CASLRTDTNTGELFF	TGTGCCAGCTTGAGGACGGATACGAACACCGGGGAGCTGTTTTTT
TRBV29-1	-	many	TRBJ1-2	CSVFGQATYGYTF	TGCAGCGTTTTTGGGCAGGCCACCTATGGCTACACCTTC
TRBV6-1	TRBD1	-	TRBJ1-6	CASRDRGKGNSPLHF	TGTGCCAGCAGGGACAGGGGGAAGGGTAATTCACCCCTCCACTTT
TRBV7-2	-	many	TRBJ1-1	CASTNPGRWTEAFF	TGTGCCAGCACCAACCCGGGACGGTGGACTGAAGCTTTCTTT
TRBV27	TRBD1	many	TRBJ2-7	CASSRGGTGGREQYF	TGTGCCAGCAGCCGAGGAGGGACAGGGGGAAGGGAGCAGTACTTC
TRBV9	-	once	TRBJ2-5	CASSADRGLKRGQETQYF	TGTGCCAGCAGCGCAGACAGGGGCTTAAAGCGGGGTCAAGAGACCCAGTACTTC
TRBV28	TRBD2	many	TRBJ2-3	CASSLYQRERRDTQYF	TGTGCCAGCAGTTTATACCAGCGGGAGAGGAGGGATACGCAGTATTTT
TRBV29-1	TRBD2	many	TRBJ2-1	CSVRGTSGFYNEQFF	TGCAGCGTTAGGGGGACTAGCGGGTTCTACAATGAGCAGTTCTTC
TRBV19	-	few	TRBJ1-5	CASNLAGSEQPQHF	TGTGCCAGTAATCTAGCGGGTTCCGAGCAGCCCCAGCATTTT
TRBV19	-	few	TRBJ1-5	CASSIVLRAQSLGNHQPQHF	TGTGCCAGTAGTATAGTCCTTAGGGCACAGTCCTTGGGTAATCATCAGCCCCAGCATTTT
TRBV5-6	TRBD2	-	TRBJ2-4	CASSLVGGSLLDIQYF	TGTGCCAGCAGCTTGGTCGGCGGGAGCCTTTTGGACATTCAGTACTTC
TRBV20-1	-	many	TRBJ2-5	CSALRAPEETQYF	TGCAGTGCCCTCCGGGCCCCCGAGGAGACCCAGTACTTC
TRBV6-2/TRBV6-3	-	many	TRBJ1-2	CASSLQGAASTGYTF	TGTGCCAGCAGTTTACAGGGCGCCGCTTCTACGGGCTACACCTTC
TRBV12-3/TRBV12-4	-	-	TRBJ2-7	CASSYRRRYEQYF	TGTGCCAGCAGTTACCGTCGGAGGTACGAGCAGTACTTC
TRBV20-1	-	many	TRBJ2-7	CSARNPRGVNEQYF	TGCAGTGCCCGAAATCCCCGTGGTGTTAACGAGCAGTACTTC
TRBV3-1	-	-	TRBJ2-2	CASSQRQSTGELFF	TGTGCCAGCAGCCAGCGACAGAGCACCGGGGAGCTGTTTTTT
TRBV10-3	TRBD1	many	TRBJ1-2	CAIWTGQGNYGYTF	TGTGCCATCTGGACCGGACAGGGGAACTATGGCTACACCTTC
TRBV29-1	-	-	TRBJ2-1	CSAHETVAEQFF	TGCAGCGCCCACGAGACAGTCGCGGAGCAGTTCTTC
TRBV12-3/TRBV12-4	TRBD2	-	TRBJ2-2	CASSLRVSGRGKTGELFF	TGTGCCAGCAGCCTCCGGGTTAGCGGGAGGGGAAAAACCGGGGAGCTGTTTTTT
TRBV16	-	many	TRBJ1-3	CASSQSTQPLNTIYF	TGTGCCAGCAGCCAATCCACTCAGCCATTGAACACCATATATTTT